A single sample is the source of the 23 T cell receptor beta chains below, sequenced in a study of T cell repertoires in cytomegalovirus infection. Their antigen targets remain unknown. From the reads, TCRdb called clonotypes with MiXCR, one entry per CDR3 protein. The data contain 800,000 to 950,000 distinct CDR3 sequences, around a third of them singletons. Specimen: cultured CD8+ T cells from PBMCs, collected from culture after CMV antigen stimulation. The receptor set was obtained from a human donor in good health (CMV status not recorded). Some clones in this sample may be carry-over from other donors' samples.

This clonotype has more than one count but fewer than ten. The CDR3 region has the DNA TGTGCCAGCAGCCTGGAGACTAGCGGGGCAACAGAGACCCAGTACTTC. It is translated as CASSLETSGATETQYF. This sequence joins TRBV9 and TRBJ2-5; 11 nucleotides match TRBD2. This CDR3 spans 16 amino acids. CDR1 and CDR2 from the germline V gene are SGDLS and YYNGEE. V was pared by 4 bases and J by 4 bases, with 9 bases of the junction left unmatched.

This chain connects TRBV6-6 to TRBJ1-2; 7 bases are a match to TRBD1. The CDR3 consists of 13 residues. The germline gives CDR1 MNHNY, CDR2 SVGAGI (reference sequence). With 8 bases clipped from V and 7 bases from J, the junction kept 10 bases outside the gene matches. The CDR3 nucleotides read TGTGCCAGCGGAGCCGGGACAGTTCTTGGCTACACCTTC. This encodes CASGAGTVLGYTF.

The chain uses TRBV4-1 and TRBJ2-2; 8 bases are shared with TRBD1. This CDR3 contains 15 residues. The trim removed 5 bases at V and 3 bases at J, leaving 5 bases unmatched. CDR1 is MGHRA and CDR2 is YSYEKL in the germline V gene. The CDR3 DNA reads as TGCGCCAGCAGCGCCGGGACAGGTTACACCGGGGAGCTGTTTTTT. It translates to CASSAGTGYTGELFF.

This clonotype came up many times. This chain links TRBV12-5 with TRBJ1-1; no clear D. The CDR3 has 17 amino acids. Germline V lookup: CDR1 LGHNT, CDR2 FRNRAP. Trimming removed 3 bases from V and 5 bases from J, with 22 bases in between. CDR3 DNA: TGTGCTAGTGGTTTCACATACTCGGGTGCGGAAAGGACTGAAGCTTTCTTT. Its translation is CASGFTYSGAERTEAFF.

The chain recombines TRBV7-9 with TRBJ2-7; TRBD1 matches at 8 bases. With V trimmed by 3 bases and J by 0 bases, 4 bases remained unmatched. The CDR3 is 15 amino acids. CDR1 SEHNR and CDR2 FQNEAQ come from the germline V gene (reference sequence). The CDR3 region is CASSLIDRGSYEQYF. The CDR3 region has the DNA TGTGCCAGCAGCTTGATTGACAGGGGCTCCTACGAGCAGTACTTC.

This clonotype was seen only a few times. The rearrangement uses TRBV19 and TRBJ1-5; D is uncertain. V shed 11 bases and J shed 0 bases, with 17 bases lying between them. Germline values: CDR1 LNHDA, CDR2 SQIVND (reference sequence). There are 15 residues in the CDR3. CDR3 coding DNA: TGTGCCGCCGGAGGTAATCTTAATAGCAATCAGCCCCAGCATTTT. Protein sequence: CAAGGNLNSNQPQHF.

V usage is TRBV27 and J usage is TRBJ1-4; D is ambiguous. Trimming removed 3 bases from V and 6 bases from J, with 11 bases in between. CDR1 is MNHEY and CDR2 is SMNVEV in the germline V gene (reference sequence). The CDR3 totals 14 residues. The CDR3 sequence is CASSFGGRDEKLFF. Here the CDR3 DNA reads TGTGCCAGCAGTTTCGGCGGAAGGGATGAAAAACTGTTTTTT.

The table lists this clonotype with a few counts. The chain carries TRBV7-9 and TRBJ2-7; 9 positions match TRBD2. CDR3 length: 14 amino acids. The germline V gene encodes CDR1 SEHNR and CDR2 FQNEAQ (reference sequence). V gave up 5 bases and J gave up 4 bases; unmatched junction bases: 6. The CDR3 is CASSQSGGIYEQYF. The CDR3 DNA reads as TGTGCCAGCAGCCAAAGCGGGGGGATTTACGAGCAGTACTTC.

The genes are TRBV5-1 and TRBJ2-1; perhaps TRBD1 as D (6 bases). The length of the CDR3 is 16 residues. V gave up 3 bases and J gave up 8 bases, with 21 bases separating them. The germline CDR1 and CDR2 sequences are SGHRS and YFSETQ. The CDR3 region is CASSSKGVSGIDEQFF. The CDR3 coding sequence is TGCGCCAGCAGCTCAAAGGGGGTATCGGGTATTGATGAGCAGTTCTTC.

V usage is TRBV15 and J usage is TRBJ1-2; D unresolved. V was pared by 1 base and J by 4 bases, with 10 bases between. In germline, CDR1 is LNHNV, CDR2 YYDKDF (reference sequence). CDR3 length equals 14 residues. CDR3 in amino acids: CATSRGIGVYGYTF. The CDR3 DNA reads TGTGCCACCAGCAGAGGTATCGGTGTCTATGGCTACACCTTC. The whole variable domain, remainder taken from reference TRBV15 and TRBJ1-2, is DAMVIQNPRYQVTQFGKPVTLSCSQTLNHNVMYWYQQKSSQAPKLLFHYYDKDFNNEADTPDNFQSRRPNTSFCFLDIRSPGLGDTAMYLCATSRGIGVYGYTFGSGTRLTVV.

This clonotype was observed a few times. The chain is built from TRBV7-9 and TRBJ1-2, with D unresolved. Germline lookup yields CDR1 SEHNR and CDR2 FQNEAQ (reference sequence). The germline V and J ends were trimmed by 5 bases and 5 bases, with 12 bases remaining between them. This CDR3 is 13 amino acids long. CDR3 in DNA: TGTGCCAGCAGCACGGCTGGTGGGTATGGCTACACCTTC. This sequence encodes CASSTAGGYGYTF.

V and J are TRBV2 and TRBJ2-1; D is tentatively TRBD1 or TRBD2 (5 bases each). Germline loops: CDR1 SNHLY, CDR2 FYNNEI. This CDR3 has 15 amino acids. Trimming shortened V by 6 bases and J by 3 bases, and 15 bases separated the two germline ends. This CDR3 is CASRTGTLLYNEQFF. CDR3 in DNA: TGTGCCAGCAGGACCGGGACCCTCCTCTACAATGAGCAGTTCTTC.

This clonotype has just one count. CDR3 DNA sequence: TGTGCCAGCAGCCAAGATTTAAGCGCGGGGGGACCCCACATTCAGTACTTC. This codes for CASSQDLSAGGPHIQYF. This rearrangement joins TRBV4-2 to TRBJ2-4; 8 positions agree with TRBD2. The V and J ends lost 0 bases and 8 bases, in that order; junction bases with no gene match: 12. The germline V gene has CDR1 LGHNA and CDR2 YNFKEQ. CDR3 length equals 17 residues.

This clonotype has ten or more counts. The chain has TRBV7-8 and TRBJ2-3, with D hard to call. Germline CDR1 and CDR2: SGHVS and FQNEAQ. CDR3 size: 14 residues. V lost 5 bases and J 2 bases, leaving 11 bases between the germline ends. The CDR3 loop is CASSTAKYTDTQYF. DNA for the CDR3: TGTGCCAGCAGCACCGCTAAATACACAGATACGCAGTATTTT.

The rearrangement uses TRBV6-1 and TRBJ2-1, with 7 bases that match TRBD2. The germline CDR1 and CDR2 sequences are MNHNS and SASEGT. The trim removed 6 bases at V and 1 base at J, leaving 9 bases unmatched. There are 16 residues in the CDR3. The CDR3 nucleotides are TGTGCCAGCAGCCGGGACTACTCAATTTCCTACAATGAGCAGTTCTTC. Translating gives CASSRDYSISYNEQFF.

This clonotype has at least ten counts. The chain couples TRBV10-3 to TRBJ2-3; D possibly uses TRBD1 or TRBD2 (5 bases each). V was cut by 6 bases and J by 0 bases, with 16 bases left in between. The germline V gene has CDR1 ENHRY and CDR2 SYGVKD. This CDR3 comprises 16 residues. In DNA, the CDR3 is TGTGCCATCAGACTACGAGGGACCCTAAGCACAGATACGCAGTATTTT. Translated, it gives CAIRLRGTLSTDTQYF.

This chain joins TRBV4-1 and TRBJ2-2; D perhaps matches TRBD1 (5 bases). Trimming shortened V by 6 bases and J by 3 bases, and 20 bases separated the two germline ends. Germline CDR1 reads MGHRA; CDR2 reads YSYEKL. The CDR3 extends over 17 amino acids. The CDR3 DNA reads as TGCGCCAGCAGTTCTTGGGGTCGCGACAGATACACCGGGGAGCTGTTTTTT. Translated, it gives CASSSWGRDRYTGELFF.

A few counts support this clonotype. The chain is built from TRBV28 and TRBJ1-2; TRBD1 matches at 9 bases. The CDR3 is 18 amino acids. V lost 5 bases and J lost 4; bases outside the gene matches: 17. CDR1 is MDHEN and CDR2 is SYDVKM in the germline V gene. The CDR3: CASSLPRDRVARSYGYTF. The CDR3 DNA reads TGTGCCAGCAGTCTCCCCAGGGACAGGGTAGCTCGTTCCTATGGCTACACCTTC.

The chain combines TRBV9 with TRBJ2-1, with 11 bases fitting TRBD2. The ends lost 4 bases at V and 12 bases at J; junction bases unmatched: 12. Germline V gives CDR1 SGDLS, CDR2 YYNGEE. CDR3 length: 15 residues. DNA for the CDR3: TGTGCCAGCAGCCCCACTAGCGGGGGACCGCCCGGGCAGTTCTTC. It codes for CASSPTSGGPPGQFF.

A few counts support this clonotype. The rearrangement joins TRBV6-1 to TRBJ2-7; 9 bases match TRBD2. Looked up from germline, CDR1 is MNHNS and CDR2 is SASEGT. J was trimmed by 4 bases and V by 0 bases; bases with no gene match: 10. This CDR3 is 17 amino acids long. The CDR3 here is CASSEAALAGITYEQYV. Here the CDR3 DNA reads TGTGCCAGCAGTGAAGCGGCGCTAGCGGGGATAACTTACGAGCAGTACGTC.

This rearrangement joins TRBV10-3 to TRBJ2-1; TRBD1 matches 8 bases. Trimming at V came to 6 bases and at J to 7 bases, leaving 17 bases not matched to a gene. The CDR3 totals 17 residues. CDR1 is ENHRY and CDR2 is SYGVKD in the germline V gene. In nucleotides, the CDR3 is TGTGCCATCAGGGGCCTGGGACAGGTAGGAAGTTGGAATGAGCAGTTCTTC. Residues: CAIRGLGQVGSWNEQFF.

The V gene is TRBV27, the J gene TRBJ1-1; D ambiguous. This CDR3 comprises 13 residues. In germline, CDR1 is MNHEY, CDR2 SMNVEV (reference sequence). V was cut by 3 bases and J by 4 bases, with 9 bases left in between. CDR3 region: CASSFGGVTEAFF. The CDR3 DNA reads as TGTGCCAGCAGTTTCGGTGGGGTCACTGAAGCTTTCTTT.

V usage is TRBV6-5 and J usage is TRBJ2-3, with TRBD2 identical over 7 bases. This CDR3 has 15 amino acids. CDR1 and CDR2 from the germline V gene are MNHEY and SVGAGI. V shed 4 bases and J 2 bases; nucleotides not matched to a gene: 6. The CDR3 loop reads CASSFRDYLTDTQYF. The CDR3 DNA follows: TGTGCCAGCAGTTTCCGGGACTACCTCACAGATACGCAGTATTTT.